This TCR beta chain came from a study of cytomegalovirus exposure and HLA in healthy donors. The donors were part of the roughly 120-subject validation cohort, which stood apart from the roughly 700-subject first cohort. As to this clone: The antigen remains unidentified.

Assay used: immunoSEQ multiplex PCR; TCRdb lists only in-frame clones, some missing. The data show about 64,000 clones, about 89% seen once. Study-level findings and limits: Most sequenced TCRs were rare (though some public TCRs occurred in many donors).

Deletions cut 4 bases from V and 5 bases from J, with 16 bases between. Germline V CDR1 and CDR2: SGHNT, YYREEE (reference sequence). The CDR3 runs 14 residues. The chain uses TRBV5-4 and TRBJ2-7; a weak D match, TRBD2 (7 bases). Sequenced sample: PBMCs. The receptor's source is a woman aged 18-29 years in good health and CMV-seronegative. CDR3 sequence: CASSGGAARNEQYF. DNA of the CDR3: TGTGCCAGCAGCGGGGGGGCGGCGAGAAACGAGCAGTACTTC.